A selection of T cell receptor beta chains follows, all from one sample in a study of OX40 agonist ivuxolimab in advanced cancers. Here immunoSEQ multiplex PCR was the method, and the copy in TCRdb shows in-frame clones only, minus some. The sample carries about 37,000 clones, around 73% recorded once. Sequenced material: CD4+ or CD8+ T cells sorted from blood, taken in a trial of the OX40 agonist ivuxolimab. Source of these receptors: an adult with an advanced solid tumor such as melanoma, head and neck, liver or kidney cancer. Each CDR3 is given with its conserved first and last residue. The D gene is left open where the match is weak. A row's size may be missing; if present it is once, few, many or a size class.

NA	TRBV27	TRBD1	TRBJ2-1	CASSIKPGQGYNNEQFF	TGTGCCAGCAGTATAAAACCGGGACAGGGTTATAACAATGAGCAGTTCTTC
NA	TRBV28	NA	TRBJ2-5	CASSSAGYQETQYF	TGTGCCAGCAGTTCCGCCGGGTACCAAGAGACCCAGTACTTC
NA	TRBV21-1	NA	TRBJ1-3	CASSPGGLRSGNTIYF	TGTGCCAGCAGCCCCGGGGGGCTCCGCTCTGGAAACACCATATATTTT
NA	TRBV15	TRBD2	TRBJ2-1	CATSRDLVSGRGYNEQFF	TGTGCCACCAGCAGAGATCTAGTTAGCGGGAGGGGATACAATGAGCAGTTCTTC
NA	TRBV29-1	TRBD2	TRBJ2-7	CSVVLSSGSNSDEQYF	TGCAGCGTTGTTTTGTCTAGCGGGAGTAATTCCGACGAGCAGTACTTC
NA	TRBV20-1	NA	TRBJ2-5	CSARGEETQYF	TGCAGTGCTAGAGGCGAAGAGACCCAGTACTTC
NA	TRBV5-1	NA	TRBJ1-1	CASSPSGLSSPNTEAFF	TGCGCCAGCAGCCCCTCAGGATTATCCTCTCCCAACACTGAAGCTTTCTTT
NA	TRBV6-1	NA	TRBJ1-2	CASSPRGHYGYTF	TGTGCCAGCAGTCCCCGGGGTCACTATGGCTACACCTTC
NA	TRBV18	TRBD2	TRBJ2-5	CASSPLSGSQETQYF	TGTGCCAGCTCACCATTGAGCGGGAGTCAAGAGACCCAGTACTTC
NA	TRBV15	NA	TRBJ1-2	CATSRGTVVNGYTF	TGTGCCACCAGCAGAGGGACAGTTGTCAATGGCTACACCTTC
few	TRBV28	NA	TRBJ1-1	CASRPVGGGTEAFF	TGTGCCAGCAGGCCCGTTGGGGGGGGCACTGAAGCTTTCTTT
NA	TRBV13	NA	TRBJ1-1	CASSLGPGYTEAFF	TGTGCCAGCAGCTTAGGGCCGGGGTACACTGAAGCTTTCTTT
NA	TRBV21-1	NA	TRBJ2-7	CASRIKAGTYEQYF	TGTGCCAGCAGAATTAAGGCGGGAACCTACGAGCAGTACTTC